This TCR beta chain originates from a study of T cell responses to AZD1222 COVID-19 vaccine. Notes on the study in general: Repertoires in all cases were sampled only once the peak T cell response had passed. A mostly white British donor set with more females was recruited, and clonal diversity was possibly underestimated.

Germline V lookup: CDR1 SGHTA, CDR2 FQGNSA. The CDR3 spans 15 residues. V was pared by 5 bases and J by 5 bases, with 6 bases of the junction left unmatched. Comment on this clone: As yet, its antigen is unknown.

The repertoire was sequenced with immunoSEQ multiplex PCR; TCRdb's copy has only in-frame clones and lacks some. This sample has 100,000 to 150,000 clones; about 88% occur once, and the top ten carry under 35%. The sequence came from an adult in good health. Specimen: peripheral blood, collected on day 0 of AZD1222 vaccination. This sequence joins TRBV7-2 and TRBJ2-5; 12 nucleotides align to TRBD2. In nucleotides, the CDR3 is TGTGCCAGCAGCCTCCTAGCGGGAGGGGGGGAGACCCAGTACTTC. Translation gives CASSLLAGGGETQYF. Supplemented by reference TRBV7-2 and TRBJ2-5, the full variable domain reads GAGVSQSPSNKVTEKGKDVELRCDPISGHTALYWYRQSLGQGLEFLIYFQGNSAPDKSGLPSDRFSAERTGGSVSTLTIQRTQQEDSAVYLCASSLLAGGGETQYFGPGTRLLVL.